This T cell receptor beta chain was obtained from a study of T cells in tuberculosis. Some clones are missing from TCRdb's copy, which holds only in-frame ones; the method was immunoSEQ multiplex PCR. The table has 20,000 to 25,000 clones, 90% to 95% seen once. This CDR3 has 16 residues. In germline, CDR1 is GTSNPN, CDR2 SVGIG (reference sequence). V was cut by 2 bases and J by 2 bases, with 16 bases left in between. Input material: PBMCs. The genes are TRBV30 and TRBJ1-5, with D uncertain. The TCR comes from a donor between 10 and 35 years old with latent tuberculosis or without tuberculosis infection. Some clones in this sample may be carry-over from other donors' samples. The chain's CDR3 is CAWSFDSGMRNQPQHF. Here the CDR3 DNA reads TGTGCCTGGAGTTTCGACTCCGGGATGCGCAATCAGCCCCAGCATTTT. Full variable domain (rest looked up from reference TRBV30 and TRBJ1-5): SQTIHQWPATLVQPVGSPLSLECTVEGTSNPNLYWYRQAAGRGLQLLFYSVGIGQISSEVPQNLSASRPQDRQFILSSKKLLLSDSGFYLCAWSFDSGMRNQPQHFGDGTRLSIL.